This T cell receptor (beta chain) is from a study of blood T cell repertoires in COVID-19. Only in-frame clones appear in the TCRdb table, and some are missing; sequencing was by immunoSEQ multiplex PCR. Of about 14,000 clones detected, around 83% appear once; the ten largest clones hold approximately 51%. The sequence came from a man in his 60s with acute or convalescent COVID-19. The sample taken for sequencing was peripheral blood.

CDR3 sequence (DNA): TGTGCCAGCAGTGACTTCCTAGCGGGGGGGCCGAATACGCAGTATTTT. Translated, it gives CASSDFLAGGPNTQYF. V and J are TRBV6-4 and TRBJ2-3, with TRBD2 matching over 12 bases. This CDR3 is built from 16 residues. The J segment lost 7 bases and the V segment lost 1 base, leaving 6 bases of the junction unmatched. Per germline, CDR1 MRHNA and CDR2 SNTAGT.